Only a few counts were recorded for the clone carrying this TCR beta chain. No antigen is known for it. Trimming removed 5 bases from V and 0 bases from J, with 11 bases in between. The CDR3 totals 15 residues. Germline V CDR1 and CDR2: MNHEY, SVGAGI. From the 5' RACE reads, TCRdb called clonotypes with MiXCR, one entry per CDR3 protein. In the table there are fewer than 550,000 distinct CDR3 sequences, roughly 20% of which are singletons. This sample is part of a study of T-cell memory formation after mild COVID-19. Study details: TCR clustering was largely donor specific.

Study-wide results and limits: Whereas later expanders leaned CD4+, clones contracting day 15 to 85 showed a balanced CD4/CD8 makeup.

This receptor was obtained from an adult woman who had mild COVID-19 (a few samples of this study predate the infection). Cell type and time point are not known. This chain joins TRBV6-5 and TRBJ2-1, with D perhaps matching TRBD2 (6 bases). The specimen sequenced was PBMCs or a T cell subset sorted from them (not recorded which). CDR3: CASSLRRASYNEQFF. In DNA form, the CDR3 reads TGTGCCAGCAGTCTTAGGAGGGCCTCCTACAATGAGCAGTTCTTC.